These T cell receptor beta chains were read from a single sample in a study of T cells in Graves' hyperthyroidism and ophthalmopathy. TCRdb re-called the multiplex PCR reads through MiXCR, storing one row per CDR3 protein. The sample records approximately 620,000 distinct CDR3 sequences, approximately 13% being singletons. The sequenced sample was blood. These receptors all come from a woman aged 30 to 39 with Graves' hyperthyroidism that later progressed to Graves' ophthalmopathy. The CDR3 runs from the conserved cysteine through the conserved F or W. A D gene is named only where the DNA matches it firmly. The size entry is marked missing in some rows and otherwise reads once, few, many or a size class.

.,TRBJ2-5,13,TRBV7-9,many,CATFYRQEETQYF,TGTGCCACCTTTTACAGGCAGGAAGAGACCCAGTACTTC
TRBD1,TRBJ2-1,15,TRBV11-3,.,CASSARQGGDNEQLF,TGTGCCAGCAGCGCCAGACAGGGGGGGGACAATGAGCAGCTCTTC
.,TRBJ1-3,14,TRBV6-1,many,CASTLHDTGNTIYF,TGTGCCAGCACCTTACATGACACTGGAAACACCATATATTTT
.,TRBJ1-2,14,TRBV12-3/TRBV12-4,.,CASSLDYRGYGYTF,TGTGCCAGCAGTTTAGACTATAGGGGGTACGGCTACACCTTC
TRBD2,TRBJ2-7,15,TRBV3-1,many,CASSPTSGRSDEQYF,TGTGCCAGCAGCCCTACTAGCGGGAGAAGTGACGAGCAGTACTTC
TRBD2,TRBJ2-1,15,TRBV20-1,many,CSARPGGSLYNEQFF,TGCAGTGCTAGACCGGGGGGGTCGTTGTACAATGAGCAGTTCTTC
TRBD2,TRBJ2-2,16,TRBV7-7,.,CASSPTSGRAHGELFF,TGTGCTAGCAGCCCCACTAGCGGGAGGGCCCACGGGGAGCTGTTTTTT
.,TRBJ2-1,15,TRBV20-1,.,CSARDLESSYNEQFF,TGCAGTGCTAGAGATCTGGAGAGCTCCTACAATGAGCAGTTCTTC
TRBD1,TRBJ2-1,15,TRBV19,.,CASNTLDRAYNEQFF,TGTGCCAGTAACACTCTGGACAGGGCTTACAATGAGCAGTTCTTC
.,TRBJ1-2,14,TRBV28,many,CASSLGGGHYGYTF,TGTGCCAGCAGTTTAGGGGGGGGTCACTATGGCTACACCTTC
.,TRBJ1-1,12,TRBV19,many,CASSPRLTEAFF,TGTGCCAGTAGTCCCCGGTTAACTGAAGCTTTCTTT
.,TRBJ1-2,15,TRBV28,many,CASSTSGMGRYGYTF,TGTGCCAGCAGTACCTCCGGGATGGGGAGGTATGGCTACACCTTC
.,TRBJ1-1,16,TRBV5-1,many,CASSLIRGRVDTEAFF,TGCGCCAGCAGCTTGATACGGGGACGAGTGGACACTGAAGCTTTCTTT
.,TRBJ2-1,13,TRBV6-2/TRBV6-3,few,CASSRDHYNEQFF,TGTGCCAGCAGTAGGGACCATTACAATGAGCAGTTCTTC
.,TRBJ1-1,15,TRBV7-2,few,CASSLGGRVNTEAFF,TGTGCCAGCAGCTTGGGGGGACGGGTGAACACTGAAGCTTTCTTT
TRBD2,TRBJ2-7,15,TRBV7-8,many,CASSLGGRGTYEQYF,TGTGCCAGCAGCTTGGGCGGGAGGGGAACCTACGAGCAGTACTTC
TRBD1,TRBJ1-2,14,TRBV6-1,.,CASSDGQGPDGYTF,TGTGCCAGCAGTGATGGACAGGGACCTGATGGCTACACCTTC
TRBD1,TRBJ1-5,15,TRBV7-2,many,CASSWGTVGNQPQHF,TGTGCCAGCAGCTGGGGGACAGTCGGTAATCAGCCCCAGCATTTT
.,TRBJ2-1,15,TRBV5-1,many,CASSNLDRSYNEQFF,TGCGCCAGCAGCAACTTAGATAGATCCTACAATGAGCAGTTCTTC
.,TRBJ2-7,14,TRBV20-1,many,CSARSQGSSYEQYF,TGCAGTGCTAGGTCACAGGGAAGCTCCTACGAGCAGTACTTC
.,TRBJ1-4,14,TRBV20-1,.,CSARHRVPNEKLFF,TGCAGTGCTAGACACAGGGTCCCTAATGAAAAACTGTTTTTT
.,TRBJ1-3,13,TRBV3-1,many,CASSQGDGNTIYF,TGTGCCAGCAGCCAGGGAGATGGAAACACCATATATTTT
.,TRBJ2-1,16,TRBV2,many,CASSAPSYTHYNEQFF,TGTGCCAGCAGTGCCCCCTCTTACACGCACTACAATGAGCAGTTCTTC
.,TRBJ2-1,11,TRBV28,.,CASSFEGLTFF,TGTGCCAGCAGTTTCGAGGGACTGACGTTCTTC
.,TRBJ2-2,13,TRBV3-1,many,CASSSYNTGELFF,TGTGCCAGCAGCTCTTATAACACCGGGGAGCTGTTTTTT
.,TRBJ1-1,12,TRBV5-1,many,CASSLRDEEAFF,TGCGCCAGCAGCCTCCGGGACGAGGAAGCTTTCTTT
TRBD1,TRBJ1-4,13,TRBV29-1,many,CSARDRFPGKLFF,TGCAGCGCCCGGGACAGGTTCCCTGGGAAACTGTTTTTT
.,TRBJ2-1,12,TRBV20-1,many,CSARVSTNEQFF,TGCAGTGCTAGAGTCTCCACTAACGAGCAGTTCTTC
TRBD2,TRBJ2-7,16,TRBV4-2,few,CASSQEAGLSSYEQYF,TGTGCCAGCAGCCAAGAAGCGGGACTAAGCTCCTACGAGCAGTACTTC
.,TRBJ2-2,16,TRBV5-1,few,CASTVSIAAGTGELFF,TGCGCCAGCACCGTTAGTATAGCGGCGGGCACCGGGGAGCTGTTTTTT
TRBD2,TRBJ2-7,17,TRBV5-5,few,CASSLGLAGTGPYEQYF,TGTGCCAGCAGCTTAGGACTAGCGGGAACTGGTCCTTACGAGCAGTACTTC
.,TRBJ1-4,13,TRBV24-1,.,CATSGSTNEKLFF,TGTGCCACTTCAGGTTCAACTAATGAAAAACTGTTTTTT
TRBD1,TRBJ2-7,16,TRBV6-1,few,CASSRTGTGVSHEQYF,TGTGCCAGCAGTCGGACCGGGACAGGGGTCTCCCACGAGCAGTACTTC
.,TRBJ2-3,17,TRBV12-3/TRBV12-4,many,CASSLGSGSDLTDTQYF,TGTGCCAGCAGTTTAGGGTCAGGGAGTGATCTCACAGATACGCAGTATTTT
TRBD2,TRBJ2-7,15,TRBV12-3/TRBV12-4,many,CASSFRRENRYEQYF,TGTGCCAGCAGTTTTAGGCGGGAGAACCGATACGAGCAGTACTTC
.,TRBJ1-5,14,TRBV7-2,.,CASSLRAPHQPQHF,TGTGCCAGCAGCTTAAGGGCACCACATCAGCCCCAGCATTTT
.,TRBJ2-3,14,TRBV7-9,.,CASSLYLGPDTQYF,TGTGCCAGCAGCCTCTACCTGGGCCCAGATACGCAGTATTTT
TRBD1,TRBJ1-5,15,TRBV24-1,.,CATSDSGQGLPPQHF,TGTGCCACCAGTGACTCGGGACAGGGCCTCCCGCCCCAGCATTTT
TRBD2,TRBJ2-7,15,TRBV12-3/TRBV12-4,many,CASSLGAGQAYEQYF,TGTGCCAGCAGTTTAGGAGCGGGGCAAGCCTACGAGCAGTACTTC
TRBD1,TRBJ2-3,16,TRBV7-9,.,CASSSRDRGSPDTQYF,TGTGCCAGCAGCTCCCGGGACAGGGGTTCTCCAGATACGCAGTATTTT
TRBD2,TRBJ2-1,14,TRBV20-1,many,CSAGRLAGGNEQFF,TGCAGTGCGGGTCGACTAGCGGGAGGTAATGAGCAGTTCTTC
TRBD2,TRBJ2-2,15,TRBV30,.,CAWSSLAEYTGELFF,TGTGCCTGGAGTTCACTAGCGGAATACACCGGGGAGCTGTTTTTT
.,TRBJ2-1,13,TRBV19,.,CASSPPGFWEQFF,TGTGCCAGTAGTCCACCGGGATTTTGGGAGCAGTTCTTC
.,TRBJ2-1,15,TRBV19,few,CASSRGRGGYNEQFF,TGTGCCAGTAGTAGGGGGCGGGGCGGGTACAATGAGCAGTTCTTC
TRBD1,TRBJ1-2,12,TRBV7-9,few,CASSPGTAGYTF,TGTGCCAGCAGTCCTGGGACAGCTGGCTACACCTTC
.,TRBJ1-3,17,TRBV3-1,few,CASSQSLRGHSGNTIYF,TGTGCCAGCAGCCAGTCCCTCAGGGGCCACTCTGGAAACACCATATATTTT
.,TRBJ2-7,13,TRBV20-1,.,CSARVGVENEQYF,TGCAGTGCTAGAGTTGGGGTTGAGAACGAGCAGTACTTC
.,TRBJ2-3,18,TRBV24-1,many,CATSDWIAGDTSTDTQYF,TGTGCCACCAGTGATTGGATTGCAGGGGATACTAGCACAGATACGCAGTATTTT
TRBD1,TRBJ1-2,17,TRBV28,few,CASMTGQGALGGGGYTF,TGTGCCAGCATGACGGGACAGGGGGCTTTAGGTGGGGGGGGCTACACCTTC
TRBD2,TRBJ2-3,18,TRBV20-1,many,CSAVRTSGRETSTDTQYF,TGCAGTGCTGTCAGGACTAGCGGGAGGGAGACTAGCACAGATACGCAGTATTTT
.,TRBJ1-2,12,TRBV7-9,many,CASSLWEFGYTF,TGTGCCAGCAGCTTGTGGGAGTTTGGCTACACCTTC
TRBD1,TRBJ1-1,13,TRBV6-1,.,CASRATGATEAFF,TGTGCCAGCAGGGCGACAGGGGCCACTGAAGCTTTCTTT
.,TRBJ1-2,12,TRBV7-9,.,CASNREGGGYTF,TGTGCCAGCAACAGGGAGGGAGGAGGCTACACCTTC
TRBD2,TRBJ2-1,12,TRBV25-1,.,CASAGDYNEQFF,TGTGCCAGCGCGGGAGACTACAATGAGCAGTTCTTC
.,TRBJ1-2,14,TRBV6-2/TRBV6-3,many,CASTRPGQGRGYTF,TGTGCCAGCACCCGCCCAGGGCAAGGCCGCGGCTACACCTTC
.,TRBJ2-1,15,TRBV5-5,many,CASSLWAGVDLEQFF,TGTGCCAGCAGCTTGTGGGCAGGGGTCGATCTTGAGCAGTTCTTC